The clone carrying this T cell receptor beta chain turned up a few times. Authors' methods: Estimation of nucleated cell counts relied on the amplification of reference gene primers. Profiling relied on immunoSEQ multiplex PCR, and the TCRdb table lists in-frame clones only, not all of them. Clone size and the V and J calls come from that table; the DNA yielded D and trimming. The table records hundreds of thousands of clones, around four fifths of them present only once. The data are from a study of blood T cell repertoires in COVID-19. Study context: Sites in the United States, Italy and Spain provided acute and convalescent COVID-19 samples. In each case, the material was cDNA or gDNA derived from T cells, B-cell-depleted T cells, or PBMCs.

The V end lost 8 bases, the J end lost 6 bases, and 14 bases lay between the germline ends. Germline lookup yields CDR1 LNHNV and CDR2 YYDKDF (reference sequence). The CDR3 is 12 amino acids. The rearrangement links TRBV15 to TRBJ2-7; perhaps TRBD2 as D (6 bases). This sequence was found in a woman aged 50 to 60 with active or convalescent COVID-19. The sample taken for sequencing was peripheral blood. Here the CDR3 DNA reads TGTGCCACCGTTGTACGGGACTTCGAGCAGTACTTC. Protein sequence: CATVVRDFEQYF.